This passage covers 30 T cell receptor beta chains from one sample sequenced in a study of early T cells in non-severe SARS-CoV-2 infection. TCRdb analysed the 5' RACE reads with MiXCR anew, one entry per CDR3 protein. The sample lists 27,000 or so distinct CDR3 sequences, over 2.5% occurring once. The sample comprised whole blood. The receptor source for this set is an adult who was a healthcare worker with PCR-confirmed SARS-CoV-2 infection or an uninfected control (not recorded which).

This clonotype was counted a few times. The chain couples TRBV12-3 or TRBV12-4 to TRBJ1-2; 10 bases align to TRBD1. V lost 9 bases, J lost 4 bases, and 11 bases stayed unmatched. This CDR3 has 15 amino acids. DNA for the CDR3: TGTGCCAGTCGTCCCGGGACAGGGGATGGCTATGGCTACACCTTC. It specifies CASRPGTGDGYGYTF.

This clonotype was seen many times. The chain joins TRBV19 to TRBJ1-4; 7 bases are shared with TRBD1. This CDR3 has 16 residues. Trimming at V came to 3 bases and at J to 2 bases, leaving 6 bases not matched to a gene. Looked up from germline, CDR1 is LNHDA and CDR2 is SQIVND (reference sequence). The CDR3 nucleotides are TGTGCCAGTAGTATGGGAGACAGGGTCACTAATGAAAAACTGTTTTTT. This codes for CASSMGDRVTNEKLFF. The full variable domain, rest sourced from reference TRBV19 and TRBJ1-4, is DGGITQSPKYLFRKEGQNVTLSCEQNLNHDAMYWYRQDPGQGLRLIYYSQIVNDFQKGDIAEGYSVSREKKESFPLTVTSAQKNPTAFYLCASSMGDRVTNEKLFFGSGTQLSVL.

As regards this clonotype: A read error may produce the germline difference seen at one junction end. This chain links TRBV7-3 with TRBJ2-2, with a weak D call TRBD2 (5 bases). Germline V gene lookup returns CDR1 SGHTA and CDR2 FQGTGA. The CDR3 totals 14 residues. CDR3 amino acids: CASRPNPSTGELFF. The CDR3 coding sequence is TGTGCCAGCAGGCCGAACCCGAGTACCGGGGAGCTTTTTTTT.

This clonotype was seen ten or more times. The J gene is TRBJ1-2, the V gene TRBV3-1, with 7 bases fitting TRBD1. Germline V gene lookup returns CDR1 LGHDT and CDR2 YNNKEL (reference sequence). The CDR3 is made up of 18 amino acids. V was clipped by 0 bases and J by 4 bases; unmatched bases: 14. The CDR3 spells CASSQDALVQGRTYGYTF. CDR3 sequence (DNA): TGTGCCAGCAGCCAAGATGCGTTGGTACAGGGGCGTACCTATGGCTACACCTTC.

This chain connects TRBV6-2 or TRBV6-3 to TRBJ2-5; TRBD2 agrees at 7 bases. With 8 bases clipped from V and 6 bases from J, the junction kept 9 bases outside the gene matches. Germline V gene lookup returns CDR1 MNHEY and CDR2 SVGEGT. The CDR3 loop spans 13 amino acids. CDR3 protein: CASGVAGRKTQYF. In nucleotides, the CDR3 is TGTGCCAGCGGGGTAGCGGGCAGAAAGACCCAGTACTTC.

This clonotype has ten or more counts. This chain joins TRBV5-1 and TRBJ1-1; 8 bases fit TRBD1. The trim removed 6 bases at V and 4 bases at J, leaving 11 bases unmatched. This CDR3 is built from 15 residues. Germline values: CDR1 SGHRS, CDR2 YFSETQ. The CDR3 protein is CASTGTGPGGTEAFF. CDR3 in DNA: TGCGCCAGCACCGGGACAGGTCCCGGTGGCACTGAAGCTTTCTTT.

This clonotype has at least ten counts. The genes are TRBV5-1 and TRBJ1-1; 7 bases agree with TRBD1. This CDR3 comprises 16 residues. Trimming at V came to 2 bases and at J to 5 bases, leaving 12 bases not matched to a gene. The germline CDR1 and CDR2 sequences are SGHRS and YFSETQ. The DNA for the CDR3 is TGCGCCAGCAGCTTCTTCACAGGGGACCATGCAACTGAAGCTTTCTTT. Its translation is CASSFFTGDHATEAFF.

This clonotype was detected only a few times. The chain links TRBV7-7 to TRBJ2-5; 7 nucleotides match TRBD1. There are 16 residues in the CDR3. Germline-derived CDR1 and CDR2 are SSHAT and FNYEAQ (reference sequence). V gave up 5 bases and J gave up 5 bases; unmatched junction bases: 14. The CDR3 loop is CASSLTPGGNFETQYF. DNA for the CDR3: TGTGCCAGCAGCCTCACGCCAGGGGGTAATTTTGAGACCCAGTACTTC.

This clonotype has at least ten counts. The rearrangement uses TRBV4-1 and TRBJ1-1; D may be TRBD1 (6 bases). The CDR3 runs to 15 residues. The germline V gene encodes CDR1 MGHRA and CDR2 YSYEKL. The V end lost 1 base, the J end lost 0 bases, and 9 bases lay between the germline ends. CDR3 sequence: CASSQVDSLNTEAFF. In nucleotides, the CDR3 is TGCGCCAGCAGCCAAGTGGACAGTTTGAACACTGAAGCTTTCTTT.

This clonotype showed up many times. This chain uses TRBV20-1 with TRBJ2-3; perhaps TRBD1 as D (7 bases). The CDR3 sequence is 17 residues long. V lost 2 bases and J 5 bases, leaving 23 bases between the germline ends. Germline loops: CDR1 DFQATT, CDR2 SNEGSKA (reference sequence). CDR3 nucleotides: TGCAGTGCTAGATTCGCCAATCGGCCAGGGGGGCAAGATACGCAGTATTTT. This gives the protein CSARFANRPGGQDTQYF.

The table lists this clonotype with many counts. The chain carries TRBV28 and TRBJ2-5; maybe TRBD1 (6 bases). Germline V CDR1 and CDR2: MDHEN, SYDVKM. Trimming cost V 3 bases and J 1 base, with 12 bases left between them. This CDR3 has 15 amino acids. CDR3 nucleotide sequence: TGTGCCAGCAGTTTCCAGGGGCCCGTCCAAGAGACCCAGTACTTC. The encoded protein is CASSFQGPVQETQYF.

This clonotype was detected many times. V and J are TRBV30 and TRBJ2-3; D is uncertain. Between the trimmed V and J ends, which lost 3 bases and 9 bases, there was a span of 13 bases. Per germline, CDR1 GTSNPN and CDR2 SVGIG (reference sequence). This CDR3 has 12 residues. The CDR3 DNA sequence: TGTGCCTGGAGCTTAGTAGCTGGGACGCAGTATTTT. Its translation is CAWSLVAGTQYF.

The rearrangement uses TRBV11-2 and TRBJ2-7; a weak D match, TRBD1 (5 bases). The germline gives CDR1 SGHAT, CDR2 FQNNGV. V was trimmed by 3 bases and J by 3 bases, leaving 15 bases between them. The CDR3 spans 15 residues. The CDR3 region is CASSLASGHLYEQYV. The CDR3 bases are TGTGCCAGCAGCTTGGCCTCCGGACATCTCTACGAGCAGTACGTC.

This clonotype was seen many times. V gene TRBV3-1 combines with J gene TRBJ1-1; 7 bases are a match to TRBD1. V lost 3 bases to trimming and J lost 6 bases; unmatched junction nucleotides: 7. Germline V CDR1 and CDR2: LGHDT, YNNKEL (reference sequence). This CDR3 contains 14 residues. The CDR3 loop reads CASSQNQGGAEAFF. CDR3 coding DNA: TGTGCCAGCAGCCAGAACCAGGGGGGCGCTGAAGCTTTCTTT.

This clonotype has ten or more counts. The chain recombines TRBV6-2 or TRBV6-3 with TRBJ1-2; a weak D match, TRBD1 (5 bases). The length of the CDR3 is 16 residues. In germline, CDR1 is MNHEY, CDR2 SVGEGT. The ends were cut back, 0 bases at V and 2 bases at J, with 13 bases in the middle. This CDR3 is CASSYSAGTPNYGYTF. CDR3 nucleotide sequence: TGTGCCAGCAGTTACTCGGCAGGGACTCCAAACTATGGCTACACCTTC.

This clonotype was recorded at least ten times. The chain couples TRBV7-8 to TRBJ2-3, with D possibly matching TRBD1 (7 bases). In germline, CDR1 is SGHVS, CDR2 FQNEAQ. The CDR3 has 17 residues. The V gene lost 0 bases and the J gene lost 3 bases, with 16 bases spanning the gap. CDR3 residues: CASSLAPDQGGTDTQYF. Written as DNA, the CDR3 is TGTGCCAGCAGCTTAGCGCCGGATCAGGGGGGAACAGATACGCAGTATTTT.

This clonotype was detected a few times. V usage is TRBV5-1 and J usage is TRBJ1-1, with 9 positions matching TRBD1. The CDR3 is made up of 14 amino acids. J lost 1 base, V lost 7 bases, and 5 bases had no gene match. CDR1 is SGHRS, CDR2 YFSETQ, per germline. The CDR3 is CASGRGQGNTEAFF. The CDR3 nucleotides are TGCGCCAGCGGACGGGGACAGGGGAACACTGAAGCTTTCTTT.

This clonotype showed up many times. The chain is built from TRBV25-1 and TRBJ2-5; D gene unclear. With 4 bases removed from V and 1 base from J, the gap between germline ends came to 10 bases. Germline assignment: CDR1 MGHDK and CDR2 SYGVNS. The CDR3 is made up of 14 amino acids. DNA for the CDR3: TGTGCCAGCAGTGTTACGGTCCCCCAAGAGACCCAGTACTTC. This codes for CASSVTVPQETQYF.

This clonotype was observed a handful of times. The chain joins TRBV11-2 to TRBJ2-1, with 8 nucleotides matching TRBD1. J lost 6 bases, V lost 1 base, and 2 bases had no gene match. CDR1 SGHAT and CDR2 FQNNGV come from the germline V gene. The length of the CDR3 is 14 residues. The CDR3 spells CASSLGGTGNEQFF. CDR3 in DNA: TGTGCCAGCAGCTTAGGTGGGACAGGCAATGAGCAGTTCTTC. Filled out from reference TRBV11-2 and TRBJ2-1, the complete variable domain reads EAGVAQSPRYKIIEKRQSVAFWCNPISGHATLYWYQQILGQGPKLLIQFQNNGVVDDSQLPKDRFSAERLKGVDSTLKIQPAKLEDSAVYLCASSLGGTGNEQFFGPGTRLTVL.

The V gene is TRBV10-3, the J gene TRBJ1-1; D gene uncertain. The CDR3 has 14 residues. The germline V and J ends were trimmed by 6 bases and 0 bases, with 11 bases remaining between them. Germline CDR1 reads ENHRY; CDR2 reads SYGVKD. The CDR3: CAISEDFMNTEAFF. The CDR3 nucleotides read TGTGCCATCAGCGAGGACTTCATGAACACTGAAGCTTTCTTT.

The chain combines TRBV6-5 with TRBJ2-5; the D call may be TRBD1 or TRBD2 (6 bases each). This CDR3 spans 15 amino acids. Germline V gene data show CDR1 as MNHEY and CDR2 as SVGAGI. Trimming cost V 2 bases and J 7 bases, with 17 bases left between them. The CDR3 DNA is TGTGCCAGCAGTTACATCCAGGGAACGGGGGCGACCCAGTACTTC. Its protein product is CASSYIQGTGATQYF.

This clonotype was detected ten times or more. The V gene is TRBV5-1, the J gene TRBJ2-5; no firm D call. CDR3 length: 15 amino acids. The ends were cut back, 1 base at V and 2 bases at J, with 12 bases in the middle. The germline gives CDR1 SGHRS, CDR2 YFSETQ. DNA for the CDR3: TGCGCCAGCAGCTTGCGCATGGGCAGACAAGAGACCCAGTACTTC. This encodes CASSLRMGRQETQYF.

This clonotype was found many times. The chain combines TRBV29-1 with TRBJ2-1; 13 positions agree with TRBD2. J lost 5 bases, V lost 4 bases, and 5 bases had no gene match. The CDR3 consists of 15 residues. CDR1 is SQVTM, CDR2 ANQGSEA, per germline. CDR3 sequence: CSVGGTSGDHNEQFF. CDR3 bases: TGCAGCGTTGGAGGGACTAGCGGGGACCACAATGAGCAGTTCTTC.

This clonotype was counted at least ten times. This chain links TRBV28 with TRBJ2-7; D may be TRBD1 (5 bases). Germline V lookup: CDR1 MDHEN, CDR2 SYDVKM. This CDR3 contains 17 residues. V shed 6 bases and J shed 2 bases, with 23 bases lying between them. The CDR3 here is CASSHQNRLLYPYEQYV. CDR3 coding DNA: TGTGCCAGCAGCCATCAAAACAGGTTATTATATCCCTACGAGCAGTACGTC.

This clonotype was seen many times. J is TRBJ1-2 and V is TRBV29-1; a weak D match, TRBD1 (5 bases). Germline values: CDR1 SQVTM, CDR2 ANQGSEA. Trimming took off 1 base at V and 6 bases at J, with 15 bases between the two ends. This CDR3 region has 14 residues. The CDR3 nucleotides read TGCAGCGTTGAAGGGCAGGGAGGGAGGAATGGCTACACCTTC. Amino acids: CSVEGQGGRNGYTF.

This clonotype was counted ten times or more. CDR3: CASHLGDNEQFF. The DNA for the CDR3 is TGCGCCAGCCACCTAGGGGACAATGAGCAGTTCTTC. V and J are TRBV10-2 and TRBJ2-1; D might be TRBD1 (5 bases). Between the trimmed V and J ends, which lost 8 bases and 5 bases, there was a span of 10 bases. The CDR3 sequence is 12 residues long. CDR1 WSHSY and CDR2 SAAADI come from the germline V gene.

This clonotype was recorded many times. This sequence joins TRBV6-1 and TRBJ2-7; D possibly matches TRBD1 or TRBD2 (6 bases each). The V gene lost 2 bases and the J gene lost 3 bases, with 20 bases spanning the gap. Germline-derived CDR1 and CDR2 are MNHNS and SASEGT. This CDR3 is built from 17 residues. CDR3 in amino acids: CASSEMGIGGPDYEQYV. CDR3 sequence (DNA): TGTGCCAGCAGTGAAATGGGAATTGGGGGGCCTGACTACGAGCAGTACGTC.

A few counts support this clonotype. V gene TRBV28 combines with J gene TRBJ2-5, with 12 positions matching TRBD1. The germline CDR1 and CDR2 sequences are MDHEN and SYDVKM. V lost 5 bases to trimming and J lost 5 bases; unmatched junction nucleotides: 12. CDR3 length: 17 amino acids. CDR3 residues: CASSHHWDRGRSETQYF. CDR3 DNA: TGTGCCAGCAGTCACCACTGGGACAGGGGGCGTAGTGAGACCCAGTACTTC.

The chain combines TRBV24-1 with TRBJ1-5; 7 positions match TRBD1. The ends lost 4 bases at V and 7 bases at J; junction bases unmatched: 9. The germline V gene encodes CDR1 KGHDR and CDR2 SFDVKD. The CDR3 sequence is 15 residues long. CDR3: CATSEAGQVGQPQHF. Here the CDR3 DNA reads TGTGCCACCAGTGAGGCTGGACAGGTCGGGCAGCCCCAGCATTTT.

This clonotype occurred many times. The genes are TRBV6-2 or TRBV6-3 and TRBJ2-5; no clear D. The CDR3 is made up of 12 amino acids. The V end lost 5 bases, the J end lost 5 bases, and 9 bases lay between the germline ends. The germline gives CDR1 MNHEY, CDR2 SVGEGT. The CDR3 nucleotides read TGTGCCAGCAGTCAAAAAAGGGAGACCCAGTACTTC. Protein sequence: CASSQKRETQYF.